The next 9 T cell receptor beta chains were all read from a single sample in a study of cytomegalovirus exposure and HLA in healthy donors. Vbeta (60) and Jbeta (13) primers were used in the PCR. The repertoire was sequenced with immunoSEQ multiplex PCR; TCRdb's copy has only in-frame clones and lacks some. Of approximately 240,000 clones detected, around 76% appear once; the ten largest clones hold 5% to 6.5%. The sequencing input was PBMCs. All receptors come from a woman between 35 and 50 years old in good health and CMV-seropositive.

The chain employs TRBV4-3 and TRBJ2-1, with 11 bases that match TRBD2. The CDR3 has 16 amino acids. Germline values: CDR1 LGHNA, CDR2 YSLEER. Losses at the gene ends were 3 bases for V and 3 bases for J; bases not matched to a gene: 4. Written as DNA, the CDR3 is TGCGCCAGCAGCCAGACACTAGCGGGAGACTACAATGAGCAGTTCTTC. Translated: CASSQTLAGDYNEQFF.

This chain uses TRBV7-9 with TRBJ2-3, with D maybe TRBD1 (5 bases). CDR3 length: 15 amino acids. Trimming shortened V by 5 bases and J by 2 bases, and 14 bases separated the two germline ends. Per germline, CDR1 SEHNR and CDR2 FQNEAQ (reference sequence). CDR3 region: CASSATGDFTDTQYF. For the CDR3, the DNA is TGTGCCAGCAGCGCTACAGGAGATTTCACAGATACGCAGTATTTT.

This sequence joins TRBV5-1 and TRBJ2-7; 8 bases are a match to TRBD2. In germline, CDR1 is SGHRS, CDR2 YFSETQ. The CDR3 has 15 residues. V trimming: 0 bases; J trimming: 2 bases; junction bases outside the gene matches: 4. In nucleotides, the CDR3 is TGCGCCAGCAGCTTGGGCGGGGGGACTCCCTACGAGCAGTACTTC. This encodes CASSLGGGTPYEQYF.

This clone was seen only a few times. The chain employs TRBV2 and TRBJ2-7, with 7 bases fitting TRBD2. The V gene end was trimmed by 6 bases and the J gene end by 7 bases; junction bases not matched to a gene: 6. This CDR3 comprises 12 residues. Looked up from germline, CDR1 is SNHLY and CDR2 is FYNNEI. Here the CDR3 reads CASSASRGEQYF. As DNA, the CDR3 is TGTGCCAGCAGCGCCTCGCGGGGGGAGCAGTACTTC.

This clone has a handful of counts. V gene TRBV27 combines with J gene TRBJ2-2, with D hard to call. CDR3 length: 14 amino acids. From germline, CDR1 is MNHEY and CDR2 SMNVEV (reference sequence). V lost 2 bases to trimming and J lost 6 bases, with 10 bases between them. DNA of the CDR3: TGTGCCAGCAGTTTAGGAGATTTGGCCGGGGAGCTGTTTTTT. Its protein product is CASSLGDLAGELFF.

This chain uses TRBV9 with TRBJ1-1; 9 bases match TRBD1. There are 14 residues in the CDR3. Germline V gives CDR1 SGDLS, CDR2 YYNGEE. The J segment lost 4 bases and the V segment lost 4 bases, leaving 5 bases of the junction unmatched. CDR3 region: CASSYRDRVTEAFF. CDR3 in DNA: TGTGCCAGCAGCTACCGGGACAGGGTCACTGAAGCTTTCTTT.

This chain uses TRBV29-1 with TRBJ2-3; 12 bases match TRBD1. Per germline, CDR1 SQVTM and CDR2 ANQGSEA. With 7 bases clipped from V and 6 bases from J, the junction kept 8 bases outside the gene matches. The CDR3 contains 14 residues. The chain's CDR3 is CSAEGTGGGDTQYF. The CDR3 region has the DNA TGCAGCGCCGAGGGGACAGGGGGCGGTGATACGCAGTATTTT.

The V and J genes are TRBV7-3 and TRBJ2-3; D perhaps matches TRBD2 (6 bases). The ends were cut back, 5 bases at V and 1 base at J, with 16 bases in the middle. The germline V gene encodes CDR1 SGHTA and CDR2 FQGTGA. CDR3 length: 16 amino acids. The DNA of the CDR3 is TGTGCCAGCAGCAGGGGACTCCCCAGAGGCACAGATACGCAGTATTTT. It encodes CASSRGLPRGTDTQYF.

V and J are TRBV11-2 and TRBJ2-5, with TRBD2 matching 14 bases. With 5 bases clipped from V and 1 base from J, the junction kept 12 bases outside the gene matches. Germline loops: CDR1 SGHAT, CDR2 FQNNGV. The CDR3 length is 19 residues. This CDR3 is CASSRSGLAGAILQETQYF. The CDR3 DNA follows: TGTGCCAGCAGCAGATCGGGACTAGCGGGGGCCATACTCCAAGAGACCCAGTACTTC.